Below are 3 T cell receptor beta chains sequenced from a single sample in a study of cytomegalovirus exposure and HLA in healthy donors. In the PCR, 60 Vbeta and 13 Jbeta primers were used. Produced via immunoSEQ multiplex PCR; TCRdb's table is partial and in-frame only. The table lists 55,000 to 70,000 clones, over 75% of them singletons. The sequenced material came from PBMCs. The receptors originated from a male donor in good health and CMV-seropositive.

This chain joins TRBV30 and TRBJ2-5; 7 nucleotides line up with TRBD1. The germline CDR1 and CDR2 sequences are GTSNPN and SVGIG (reference sequence). The CDR3 is 15 residues long. J was trimmed by 1 base and V by 5 bases; bases with no gene match: 10. CDR3 nucleotides: TGTGCCTGGGATTCAACAGGGGCCATCCAAGAGACCCAGTACTTC. Its protein is CAWDSTGAIQETQYF.

This clone was observed a few times. This chain joins TRBV19 and TRBJ1-5; TRBD1 matches at 7 bases. Germline CDR1 is LNHDA and CDR2 is SQIVND (reference sequence). The CDR3 runs to 17 residues. V lost 0 bases to trimming and J lost 0 bases; unmatched junction nucleotides: 5. The chain's CDR3 is CASSIDRRGLSNQPQHF. Here the CDR3 DNA reads TGTGCCAGTAGTATAGATAGAAGGGGGCTTAGCAATCAGCCCCAGCATTTT.

This chain connects TRBV28 to TRBJ2-7; D is unresolved. The CDR3 is 14 residues long. CDR1 and CDR2 from the germline V gene are MDHEN and SYDVKM. Trimming cost V 6 bases and J 2 bases, with 14 bases left between them. CDR3 in amino acids: CASSSTLRTYEQYF. The CDR3 DNA sequence: TGTGCCAGCAGCTCCACGCTAAGAACCTACGAGCAGTACTTC.